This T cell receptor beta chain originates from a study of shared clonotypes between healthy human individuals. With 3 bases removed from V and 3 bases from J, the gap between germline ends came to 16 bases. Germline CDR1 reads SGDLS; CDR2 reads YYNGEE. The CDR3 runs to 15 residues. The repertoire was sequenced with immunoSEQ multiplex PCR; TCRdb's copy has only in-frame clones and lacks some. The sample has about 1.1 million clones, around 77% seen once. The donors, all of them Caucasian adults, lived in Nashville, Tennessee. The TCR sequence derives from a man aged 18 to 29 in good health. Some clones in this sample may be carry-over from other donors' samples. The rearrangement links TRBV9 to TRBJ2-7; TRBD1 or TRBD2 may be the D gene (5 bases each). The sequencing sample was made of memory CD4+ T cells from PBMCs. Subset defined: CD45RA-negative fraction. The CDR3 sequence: CASSGRGQGNYEQYF. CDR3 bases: TGTGCCAGCAGCGGCCGGGGCCAAGGAAACTACGAGCAGTACTTC.